This entry lists 30 T cell receptor beta chains sequenced from one sample in a study of cytomegalovirus exposure and HLA in healthy donors (dated by TCRdb to between 2016 and 2019). The protocol used for the library was the immunoSEQ multiplex PCR assay. For the multiplex PCR, a mixture combining 60 forward primers for TCR Vbeta segments and 13 reverse primers for TCR Jbeta segments was used. Imported from immuneACCESS, the table was reduced by TCRdb to in-frame sequences with V and J called. These copies leave out some clones; in studies compared against another copy, an unresolved V gene accounts for under half, and the cause of the remainder is not known. This sample lists around 150,000 clones; about 75% were detected once. Roughly 2% of the sample rests with the top ten. Sequenced material: PBMCs. The origin of the receptors is a female donor in good health and CMV-seronegative.

This clone was picked up one time. This chain joins TRBV29-1 and TRBJ1-2; 8 bases align to TRBD1. Germline V gives CDR1 SQVTM, CDR2 ANQGSEA. The ends lost 3 bases at V and 4 bases at J; junction bases unmatched: 10. This CDR3 has 15 residues. CDR3 loop: CSVDIWDRSSYGYTF. CDR3 in DNA: TGCAGCGTTGATATTTGGGACAGGTCCTCCTATGGCTACACCTTC.

The V gene is TRBV2, the J gene TRBJ1-2; a weak D match, TRBD1 (6 bases). The germline gives CDR1 SNHLY, CDR2 FYNNEI. The CDR3 covers 15 residues. The V end lost 7 bases, the J end lost 1 base, and 16 bases lay between the germline ends. The CDR3 region is CASIFPGVLNYGYTF. The CDR3 DNA reads TGTGCCAGCATTTTTCCAGGGGTCCTTAACTATGGCTACACCTTC.

The rearrangement links TRBV7-8 to TRBJ1-5, with 7 bases matching TRBD1. The CDR3 spans 15 residues. The germline V gene encodes CDR1 SGHVS and CDR2 FQNEAQ. With V trimmed by 2 bases and J by 6 bases, 7 bases remained unmatched. In nucleotides, the CDR3 is TGTGCCAGCAGCTTACCTTGGACAGGAACTCAGCCCCAGCATTTT. It yields the protein CASSLPWTGTQPQHF.

This sequence joins TRBV6-5 and TRBJ1-5, with TRBD1 matching 9 bases. V shed 0 bases, J shed 6 bases, and the junction held 6 bases outside the gene matches. The CDR3 has 16 residues. Germline CDR1 is MNHEY and CDR2 is SVGAGI. The CDR3 sequence is CASSYSGQGFGQPQHF. DNA of the CDR3: TGTGCCAGCAGTTACTCGGGACAGGGATTTGGTCAGCCCCAGCATTTT.

The chain joins TRBV7-3 to TRBJ2-3, with no clear D. The CDR3 is made up of 15 amino acids. Germline V gene data show CDR1 as SGHTA and CDR2 as FQGTGA. Trimming removed 1 base from V and 0 bases from J, with 8 bases in between. The CDR3 loop reads CASSLSVTSTDTQYF. The CDR3 DNA is TGTGCCAGCAGCTTAAGCGTAACTAGCACAGATACGCAGTATTTT.

V and J are TRBV5-1 and TRBJ1-1; 7 bases are a match to TRBD1. Trimming at V came to 4 bases and at J to 3 bases, leaving 12 bases not matched to a gene. CDR3 length: 16 amino acids. Per germline, CDR1 SGHRS and CDR2 YFSETQ. The CDR3 region has the DNA TGCGCCAGCAGCGGTACACCGGGACAGACCTACACTGAAGCTTTCTTT. Protein: CASSGTPGQTYTEAFF.

The chain recombines TRBV7-9 with TRBJ2-4; TRBD2 matches at 9 bases. The ends lost 5 bases at V and 5 bases at J; junction bases unmatched: 4. This CDR3 has 14 residues. The germline CDR1 and CDR2 sequences are SEHNR and FQNEAQ (reference sequence). In DNA, the CDR3 is TGTGCCAGCAGCCCCGCTAGCGGGGAAAACATTCAGTACTTC. This gives the protein CASSPASGENIQYF.

The rearrangement joins TRBV27 to TRBJ2-2; D possibly corresponds to TRBD2 (5 bases). Germline-derived CDR1 and CDR2 are MNHEY and SMNVEV (reference sequence). V lost 2 bases to trimming and J lost 7 bases, with 11 bases between them. This CDR3 region has 14 residues. CDR3 region: CASSLEWGVGELFF. In nucleotides, the CDR3 is TGTGCCAGCAGTTTAGAGTGGGGAGTCGGGGAGCTGTTTTTT.

The chain uses TRBV5-1 and TRBJ1-4; a possible D gene is TRBD1 (6 bases). The length of the CDR3 is 16 residues. V was trimmed by 4 bases and J by 5 bases, leaving 18 bases between them. Germline-derived CDR1 and CDR2 are SGHRS and YFSETQ. The CDR3 region has the DNA TGCGCCAGCAGCCGCACGGGGGGGCCCTCCAATGAAAAACTGTTTTTT. This sequence encodes CASSRTGGPSNEKLFF.

This rearrangement joins TRBV9 to TRBJ2-1; 9 nucleotides match TRBD1. Germline CDR1 SGDLS, CDR2 YYNGEE. This CDR3 has 15 residues. Trimming at V came to 5 bases and at J to 2 bases, leaving 5 bases not matched to a gene. CDR3 residues: CASSRGTGTYNEQFF. The CDR3 DNA sequence: TGTGCCAGCAGTCGGGGGACAGGGACCTACAATGAGCAGTTCTTC.

V gene TRBV7-8 combines with J gene TRBJ1-4; 7 bases match TRBD1. Germline V gene sequence: CDR1 SGHVS, CDR2 FQNEAQ. Losses at the gene ends were 4 bases for V and 4 bases for J; bases not matched to a gene: 9. CDR3 size: 16 residues. As DNA, the CDR3 is TGTGCCAGCAGCTCAAGGGGGCCCGCCTTTAATGAAAAACTGTTTTTT. It is translated as CASSSRGPAFNEKLFF.

The V gene is TRBV9, the J gene TRBJ2-3; D remains ambiguous. From germline, CDR1 is SGDLS and CDR2 YYNGEE. The V and J ends lost 2 bases and 2 bases respectively, with 9 bases between them. There are 14 residues in the CDR3. CDR3 DNA: TGTGCCAGCAGCGTCATCCAGGCCACAGATACGCAGTATTTT. Translation gives CASSVIQATDTQYF. Based on the CDR3 plus reference TRBV9 and TRBJ2-3, the full variable domain is DSGVTQTPKHLITATGQRVTLRCSPRSGDLSVYWYQQSLDQGLQFLIQYYNGEERAKGNILERFSAQQFPDLHSELNLSSLELGDSALYFCASSVIQATDTQYFGPGTRLTVL.

The table lists this clone with a few counts. V usage is TRBV7-2 and J usage is TRBJ1-1, with D perhaps matching TRBD1 (6 bases). Per the germline V gene, CDR1 is SGHTA and CDR2 is FQGNSA. This CDR3 comprises 15 residues. V was trimmed by 3 bases and J by 0 bases, leaving 11 bases between them. CDR3 nucleotide sequence: TGTGCCAGCAGCTTCTCTCGGACAGTGAACACTGAAGCTTTCTTT. As protein: CASSFSRTVNTEAFF.

The rearrangement joins TRBV7-8 to TRBJ2-3; 8 nucleotides agree with TRBD2. The CDR3 is made up of 14 amino acids. V lost 5 bases and J lost 5; bases outside the gene matches: 6. Per germline, CDR1 SGHVS and CDR2 FQNEAQ. The CDR3 DNA reads as TGTGCCAGCAGCCCAGGACTAGCTCTAGATACGCAGTATTTT. Translated: CASSPGLALDTQYF.

The chain carries TRBV19 and TRBJ1-5, with 7 nucleotides matching TRBD1. Germline CDR1 and CDR2: LNHDA and SQIVND (reference sequence). The CDR3 is made up of 17 amino acids. V lost 4 bases to trimming and J lost 0 bases; unmatched junction nucleotides: 9. DNA of the CDR3: TGTGCCAGTAGTACCGAATCAGGGGGGAATAGCAATCAGCCCCAGCATTTT. It yields the protein CASSTESGGNSNQPQHF.

This chain joins TRBV7-9 and TRBJ2-1, with D possibly TRBD2 on 5 matching bases. V was cut by 0 bases and J by 3 bases, with 6 bases left in between. Germline V gene sequence: CDR1 SEHNR, CDR2 FQNEAQ (reference sequence). The CDR3 extends over 14 amino acids. The CDR3 coding sequence is TGTGCCAGCAGCTTAGCGGGGAGCTACAATGAGCAGTTCTTC. Its translation is CASSLAGSYNEQFF.

This chain uses TRBV6-1 with TRBJ1-3; 10 bases line up with TRBD1. Germline V gene sequence: CDR1 MNHNS, CDR2 SASEGT. This CDR3 is 17 amino acids long. V gave up 2 bases and J gave up 7 bases; unmatched junction bases: 11. The CDR3 DNA is TGTGCCAGCAGTGAATCCTGGACAGGGGGAAGTGGTAACACCATATATTTT. Its translation: CASSESWTGGSGNTIYF.

The chain joins TRBV30 to TRBJ2-5; 11 bases agree with TRBD2. This CDR3 is 14 amino acids long. V shed 5 bases, J shed 5 bases, and the junction held 7 bases outside the gene matches. Looked up from germline, CDR1 is GTSNPN and CDR2 is SVGIG (reference sequence). CDR3 in amino acids: CAWGAGTSGETQYF. The CDR3 DNA is TGTGCCTGGGGGGCGGGGACTAGCGGTGAGACCCAGTACTTC.

This clone was detected only a few times. The chain recombines TRBV9 with TRBJ2-7, with 8 bases identical to TRBD2. The germline CDR1 and CDR2 sequences are SGDLS and YYNGEE. The CDR3 covers 16 residues. V shed 0 bases and J 5 bases; nucleotides not matched to a gene: 10. The DNA for the CDR3 is TGTGCCAGCAGCGTAGAGGGACTAGGTCTAGGCCACGAGCAGTACTTC. Protein sequence: CASSVEGLGLGHEQYF.

The rearrangement uses TRBV19 and TRBJ1-2, with TRBD1 identical over 7 bases. Trimming removed 5 bases from V and 10 bases from J; junction bases left unmatched: 10. CDR1 and CDR2 from the germline V gene are LNHDA and SQIVND (reference sequence). The CDR3 extends over 13 amino acids. The CDR3 DNA reads as TGTGCCAGTAGTTTCCGGGACAGCTTATCCTACACCTTC. This gives the protein CASSFRDSLSYTF.

The chain carries TRBV4-1 and TRBJ2-7; 10 nucleotides match TRBD1. The junction had 8 bases not matched to a gene; V was cut back by 0 bases and J by 3 bases. Germline CDR1 is MGHRA and CDR2 is YSYEKL. The CDR3 runs 17 residues. The CDR3 loop is CASSQDGGQGSYYEQYF. The DNA of the CDR3 is TGCGCCAGCAGCCAAGACGGGGGACAGGGGTCCTACTACGAGCAGTACTTC.

The V call is TRBV18, the J call TRBJ2-7; 9 bases line up with TRBD2. The germline gives CDR1 KGHSH, CDR2 LQKENI. The trim removed 2 bases at V and 7 bases at J, leaving 12 bases unmatched. CDR3 length equals 16 residues. Here the CDR3 reads CASSPEGLADAREQYF. The CDR3 DNA is TGTGCCAGCTCACCAGAGGGACTAGCAGACGCTAGAGAGCAGTACTTC.

This clone has a handful of counts. This chain links TRBV7-3 with TRBJ2-2, with 9 bases lining up with TRBD2. V trimming: 3 bases; J trimming: 5 bases; junction bases outside the gene matches: 7. The CDR3 sequence is 16 residues long. CDR1 SGHTA and CDR2 FQGTGA come from the germline V gene. CDR3 DNA sequence: TGTGCCAGCAGCTTGGGCGGGGGGGCCCGAACCGGGGAGCTGTTTTTT. It translates to CASSLGGGARTGELFF.

In its sample, this clone was seen a few times. The chain recombines TRBV5-5 with TRBJ1-2, with D tentatively TRBD1 (6 bases). V lost 0 bases and J lost 8, with 17 bases in between. This CDR3 region has 15 residues. The V gene's germline CDR1 is SGHKS and CDR2 YYEKEE (reference sequence). The CDR3 sequence: CASSLAPQGSYGYTF. In DNA form, the CDR3 reads TGTGCCAGCAGCTTGGCACCACAGGGATCTTACGGCTACACCTTC.

The chain employs TRBV29-1 and TRBJ2-6, with D perhaps matching TRBD2 (7 bases). The CDR3 length is 15 residues. The ends were cut back, 6 bases at V and 0 bases at J, with 12 bases in the middle. Germline CDR1 and CDR2: SQVTM and ANQGSEA. The CDR3 bases are TGCAGCGTGGTTGGGGGGGCCTCTGGGGCCAACGTCCTGACTTTC. Amino acids: CSVVGGASGANVLTF.

This clone was seen once. The genes are TRBV7-8 and TRBJ2-3, with a possible D match to TRBD2 (5 bases). V shed 3 bases and J shed 2 bases, with 12 bases lying between them. The CDR3 is 15 residues long. Germline CDR1 reads SGHVS; CDR2 reads FQNEAQ. CDR3 in DNA: TGTGCCAGCAGCTTGAGGGCGGCCTACACAGATACGCAGTATTTT. Residues: CASSLRAAYTDTQYF.

Only one count was recorded for this clone. V usage is TRBV18 and J usage is TRBJ2-2; 8 positions match TRBD2. The germline V gene has CDR1 KGHSH and CDR2 LQKENI. The junction had 4 bases not matched to a gene; V was cut back by 2 bases and J by 2 bases. The CDR3 consists of 16 residues. CDR3 in amino acids: CASSPITSGNTGELFF. The CDR3 DNA follows: TGTGCCAGCTCACCAATTACTAGCGGAAACACCGGGGAGCTGTTTTTT.

This chain uses TRBV5-6 with TRBJ1-2; D perhaps matches TRBD1 (6 bases). The CDR3 consists of 15 residues. Per the germline V gene, CDR1 is SGHDT and CDR2 is YYEEEE. Trimming shortened V by 0 bases and J by 4 bases, and 13 bases separated the two germline ends. The CDR3 region is CASSLVPGETYGYTF. The CDR3 DNA follows: TGTGCCAGCAGCTTGGTGCCAGGGGAAACCTATGGCTACACCTTC.

The chain combines TRBV5-1 with TRBJ2-2, with D perhaps TRBD2 (6 bases). This CDR3 is 14 amino acids long. Germline-derived CDR1 and CDR2 are SGHRS and YFSETQ. Trimming removed 2 bases from V and 1 base from J, with 6 bases in between. CDR3 nucleotide sequence: TGCGCCAGCAGCTTCGGGAGGAACACCGGGGAGCTGTTTTTT. Encoded protein: CASSFGRNTGELFF.

This chain uses TRBV5-4 with TRBJ2-3, with 8 bases fitting TRBD2. CDR1 is SGHNT, CDR2 YYREEE, per germline (reference sequence). The junction had 7 bases not matched to a gene; V was cut back by 0 bases and J by 4 bases. The CDR3 loop spans 16 amino acids. The CDR3 region is CASSLGGAGGADTQYF. CDR3 in DNA: TGTGCCAGCAGCTTGGGTGGTGCGGGGGGTGCAGATACGCAGTATTTT.